This T cell receptor (beta chain) was sequenced for a study of CD8 T cells in Susac syndrome. Germline V gives CDR1 SGHDT, CDR2 YYEEEE. The CDR3 totals 15 residues. Trimming pared 2 bases from V and 0 bases from J, leaving 11 bases between. Reverse transcription of 0.5 to 1 ug RNA was performed with random hexamers. Each CDR3 protein gets one entry after TCRdb re-called the immunoSEQ multiplex PCR reads with MiXCR. Here the sample spans a few hundred thousand distinct CDR3 sequences, 90% to 95% being singletons. The sequence derives from a human donor with multiple sclerosis. Sequenced input: CD4+ T cells from PBMCs. This sequence joins TRBV5-6 and TRBJ1-1; D is perhaps TRBD1 (6 bases). CDR3 nucleotides: TGTGCCAGCAGCTTCCCTGGACAGATGAACACTGAAGCTTTCTTT. Amino acids: CASSFPGQMNTEAFF.